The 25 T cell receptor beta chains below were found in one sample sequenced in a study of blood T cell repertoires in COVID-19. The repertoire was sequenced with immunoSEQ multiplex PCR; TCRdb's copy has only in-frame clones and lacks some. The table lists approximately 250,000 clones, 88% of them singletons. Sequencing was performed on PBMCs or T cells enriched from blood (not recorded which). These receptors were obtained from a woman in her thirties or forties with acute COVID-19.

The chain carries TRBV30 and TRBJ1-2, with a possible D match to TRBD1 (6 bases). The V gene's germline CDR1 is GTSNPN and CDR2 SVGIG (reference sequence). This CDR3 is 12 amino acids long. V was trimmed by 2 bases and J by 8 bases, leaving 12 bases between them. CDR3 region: CAWSSHRDGYTF. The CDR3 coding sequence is TGTGCCTGGAGTTCTCACAGGGACGGCTACACCTTC.

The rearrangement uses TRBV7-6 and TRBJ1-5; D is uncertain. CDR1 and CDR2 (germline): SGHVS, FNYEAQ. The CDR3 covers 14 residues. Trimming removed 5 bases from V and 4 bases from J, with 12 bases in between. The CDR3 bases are TGTGCCAGCAGCCCCCGGGGTGGAAATCAGCCCCAGCATTTT. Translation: CASSPRGGNQPQHF. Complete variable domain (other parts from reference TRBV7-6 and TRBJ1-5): GAGVSQSPRYKVTKRGQDVALRCDPISGHVSLYWYRQALGQGPEFLTYFNYEAQQDKSGLPNDRFSAERPEGSISTLTIQRTEQRDSAMYRCASSPRGGNQPQHFGDGTRLSIL.

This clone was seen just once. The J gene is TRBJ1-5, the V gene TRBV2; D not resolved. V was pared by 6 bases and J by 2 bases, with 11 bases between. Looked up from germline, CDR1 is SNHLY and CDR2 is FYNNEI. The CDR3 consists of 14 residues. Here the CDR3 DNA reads TGTGCCAGCAGGAACAAAAAAGGCAATCAGCCCCAGCATTTT. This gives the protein CASRNKKGNQPQHF.

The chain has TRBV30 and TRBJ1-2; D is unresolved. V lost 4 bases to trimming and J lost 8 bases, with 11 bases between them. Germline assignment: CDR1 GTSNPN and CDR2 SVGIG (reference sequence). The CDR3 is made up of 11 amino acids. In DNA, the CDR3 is TGTGCCTGGAAACGGGGAATCGGCTACACCTTC. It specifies CAWKRGIGYTF.

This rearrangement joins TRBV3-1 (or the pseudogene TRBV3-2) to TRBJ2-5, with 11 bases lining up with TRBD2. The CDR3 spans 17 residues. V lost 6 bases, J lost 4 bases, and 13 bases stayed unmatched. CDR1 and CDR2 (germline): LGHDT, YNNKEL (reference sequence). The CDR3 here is CASRGGLAASLGETQYF. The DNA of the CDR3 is TGTGCCAGCAGGGGGGGACTAGCGGCGTCTTTGGGAGAGACCCAGTACTTC.

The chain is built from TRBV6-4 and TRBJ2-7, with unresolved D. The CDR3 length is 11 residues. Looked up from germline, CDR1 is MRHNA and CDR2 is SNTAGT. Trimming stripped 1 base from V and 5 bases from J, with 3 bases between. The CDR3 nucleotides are TGTGCCAGCAGTGACTGGCACGAGCAGTACTTC. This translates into CASSDWHEQYF.

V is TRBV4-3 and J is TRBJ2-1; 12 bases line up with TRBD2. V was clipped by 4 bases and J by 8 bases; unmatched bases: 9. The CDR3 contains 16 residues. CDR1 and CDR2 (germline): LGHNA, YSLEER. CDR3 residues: CASSLSSGGASDEQFF. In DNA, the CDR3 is TGCGCCAGCAGCCTGTCTAGCGGGGGGGCTTCCGATGAGCAGTTCTTC.

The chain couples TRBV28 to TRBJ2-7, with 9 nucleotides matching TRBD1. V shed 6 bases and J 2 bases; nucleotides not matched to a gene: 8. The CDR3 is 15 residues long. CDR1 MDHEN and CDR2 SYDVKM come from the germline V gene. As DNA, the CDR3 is TGTGCCAGCAGCCTTGGGACAGGGTCCCCCTACGAGCAGTACTTC. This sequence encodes CASSLGTGSPYEQYF.

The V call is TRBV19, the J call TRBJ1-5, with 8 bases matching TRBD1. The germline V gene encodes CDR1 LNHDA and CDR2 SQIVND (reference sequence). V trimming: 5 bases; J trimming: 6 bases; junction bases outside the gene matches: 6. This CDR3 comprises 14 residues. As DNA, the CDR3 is TGTGCCAGTAGTGGACAGGGTGGTGGTCAGCCCCAGCATTTT. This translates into CASSGQGGGQPQHF.

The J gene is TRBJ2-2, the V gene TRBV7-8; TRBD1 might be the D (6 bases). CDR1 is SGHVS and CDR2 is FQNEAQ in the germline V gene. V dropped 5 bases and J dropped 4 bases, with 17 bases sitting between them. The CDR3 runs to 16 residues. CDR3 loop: CASSPIWGHRTGELFF. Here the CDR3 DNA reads TGTGCCAGCAGCCCTATCTGGGGGCATCGCACCGGGGAGCTGTTTTTT.

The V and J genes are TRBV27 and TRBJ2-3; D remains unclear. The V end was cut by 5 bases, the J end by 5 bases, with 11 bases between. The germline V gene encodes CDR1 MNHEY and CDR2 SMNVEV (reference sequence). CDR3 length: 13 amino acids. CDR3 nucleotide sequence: TGTGCCAGCAGTCCCCTCCTTCGAGATACGCAGTATTTT. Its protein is CASSPLLRDTQYF.

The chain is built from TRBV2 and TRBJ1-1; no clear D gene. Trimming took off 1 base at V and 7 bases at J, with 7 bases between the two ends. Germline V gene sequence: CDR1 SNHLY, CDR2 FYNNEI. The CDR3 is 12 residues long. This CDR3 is CASSEVQIEAFF. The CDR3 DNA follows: TGTGCCAGCAGTGAAGTCCAGATTGAAGCTTTCTTT.

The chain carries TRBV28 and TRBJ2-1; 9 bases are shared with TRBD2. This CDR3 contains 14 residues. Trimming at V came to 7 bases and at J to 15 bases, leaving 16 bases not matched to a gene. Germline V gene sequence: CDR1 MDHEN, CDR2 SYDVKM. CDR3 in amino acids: CASISLGASGRRFF. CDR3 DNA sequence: TGTGCCAGCATCTCTCTAGGGGCGAGCGGGAGGAGGTTCTTC.

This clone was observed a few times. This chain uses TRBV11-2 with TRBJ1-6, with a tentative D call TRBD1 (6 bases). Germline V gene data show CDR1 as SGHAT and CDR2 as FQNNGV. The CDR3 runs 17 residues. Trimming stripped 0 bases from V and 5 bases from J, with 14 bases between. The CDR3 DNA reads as TGTGCCAGCAGCTTAGAAGATTACGGGACAAATAATTCACCCCTCCACTTT. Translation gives CASSLEDYGTNNSPLHF.

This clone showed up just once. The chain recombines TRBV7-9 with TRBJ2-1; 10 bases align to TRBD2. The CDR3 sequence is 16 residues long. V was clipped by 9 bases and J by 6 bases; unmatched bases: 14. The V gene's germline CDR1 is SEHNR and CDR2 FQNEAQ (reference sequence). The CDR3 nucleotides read TGTGCCAGTGGAGGGCTAGCGGGAGAGGTTTTCAATGAGCAGTTCTTC. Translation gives CASGGLAGEVFNEQFF.

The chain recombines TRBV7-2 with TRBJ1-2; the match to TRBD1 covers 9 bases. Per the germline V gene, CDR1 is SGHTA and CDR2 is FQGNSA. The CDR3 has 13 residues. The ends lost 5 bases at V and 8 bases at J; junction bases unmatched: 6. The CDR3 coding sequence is TGTGCCAGCAGCCCGGACAGGGGCAGAGGCTACACCTTC. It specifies CASSPDRGRGYTF.

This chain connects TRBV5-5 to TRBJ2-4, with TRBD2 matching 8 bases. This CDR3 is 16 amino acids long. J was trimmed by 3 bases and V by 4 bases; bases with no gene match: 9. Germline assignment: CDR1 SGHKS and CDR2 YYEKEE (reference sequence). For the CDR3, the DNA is TGTGCCAGCAGCAAAGGGGACGCGGGAGGCAAAAACATTCAGTACTTC. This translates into CASSKGDAGGKNIQYF.

The CDR3 nucleotides are TGTGCCAGCAGCCAAGTCTCAGATACGCAGTATTTT. Amino acid sequence: CASSQVSDTQYF. V gene TRBV3-1 (or the pseudogene TRBV3-2) combines with J gene TRBJ2-3; no definite D call. Per the germline V gene, CDR1 is LGHDT and CDR2 is YNNKEL (reference sequence). The CDR3 totals 12 residues. Trimming pared 1 base from V and 4 bases from J, leaving 3 bases between.

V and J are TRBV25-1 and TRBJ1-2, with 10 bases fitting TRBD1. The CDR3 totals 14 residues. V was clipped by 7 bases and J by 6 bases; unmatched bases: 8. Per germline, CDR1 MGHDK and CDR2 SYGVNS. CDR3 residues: CASTPGQGIDGYTF. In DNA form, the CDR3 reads TGTGCCAGCACTCCGGGACAGGGGATCGATGGCTACACCTTC.

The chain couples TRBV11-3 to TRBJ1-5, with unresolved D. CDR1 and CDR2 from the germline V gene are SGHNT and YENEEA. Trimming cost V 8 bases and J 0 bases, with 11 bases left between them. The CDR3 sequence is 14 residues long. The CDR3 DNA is TGTGCCAGCCAATTACCAGATAGCAATCAGCCCCAGCATTTT. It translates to CASQLPDSNQPQHF.

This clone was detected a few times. CDR3 coding DNA: TGTGCCAGCCGCCGGAGCTCTGGAAACACCATATATTTT. Translation: CASRRSSGNTIYF. The chain has TRBV11-2 and TRBJ1-3; no clear D gene. V lost 8 bases, J lost 0 bases, and 8 bases lay in between. Germline CDR1 and CDR2: SGHAT and FQNNGV. The CDR3 loop spans 13 amino acids.

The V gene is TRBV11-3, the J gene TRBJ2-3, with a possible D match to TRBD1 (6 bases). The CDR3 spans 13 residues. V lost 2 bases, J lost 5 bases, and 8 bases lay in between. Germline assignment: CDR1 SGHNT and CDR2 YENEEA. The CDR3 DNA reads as TGTGCCAGCAGCTTAACAGGGAGAGATACGCAGTATTTT. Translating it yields CASSLTGRDTQYF.

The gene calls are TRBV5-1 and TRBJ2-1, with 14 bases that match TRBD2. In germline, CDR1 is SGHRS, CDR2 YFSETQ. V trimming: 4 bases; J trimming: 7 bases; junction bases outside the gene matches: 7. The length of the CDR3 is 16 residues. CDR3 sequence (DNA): TGCGCCAGCAGCCCGCGGGGACTAGCGGGAGTGAATGAGCAGTTCTTC. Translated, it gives CASSPRGLAGVNEQFF. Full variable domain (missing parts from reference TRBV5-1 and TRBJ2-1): KAGVTQTPRYLIKTRGQQVTLSCSPISGHRSVSWYQQTPGQGLQFLFEYFSETQRNKGNFPGRFSGRQFSNSRSEMNVSTLELGDSALYLCASSPRGLAGVNEQFFGPGTRLTVL.

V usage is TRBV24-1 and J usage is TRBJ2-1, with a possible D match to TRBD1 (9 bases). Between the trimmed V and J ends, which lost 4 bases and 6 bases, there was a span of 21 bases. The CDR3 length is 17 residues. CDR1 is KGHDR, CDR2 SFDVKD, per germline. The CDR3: CATSDPGTGRGANEQFF. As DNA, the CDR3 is TGTGCCACCAGTGACCCCGGGACAGGGCGGGGGGCCAATGAGCAGTTCTTC.

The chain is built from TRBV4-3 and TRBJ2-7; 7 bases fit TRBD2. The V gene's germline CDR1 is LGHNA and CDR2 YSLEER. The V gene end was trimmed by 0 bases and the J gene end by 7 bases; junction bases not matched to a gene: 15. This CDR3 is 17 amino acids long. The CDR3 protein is CASSQDYGTIGLGEQYF. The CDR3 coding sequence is TGCGCCAGCAGCCAAGATTACGGGACTATTGGCCTGGGAGAGCAGTACTTC.